This TCR beta chain is drawn from a study of radiation and T cells in renal cell carcinoma (dated by TCRdb to about 2020). In the study overall: TCR beta sequencing covered 50 to 55 samples in total, comprising roughly 26 tumors and some 27 peripheral blood samples. The last blood draw occurred 4 weeks after radiation, at the same time as nephrectomy. Across all 53 samples, roughly 3,700,000 unique CDR3 nucleotide sequences encoding 2,658,974 unique CDR3 amino acid sequences were identified.

General conclusions and limits of the study: Effects of radiation dose or scheduling on the TCR repertoire could not be addressed with the single-armed trial design. Because pretreatment tumor biopsies were not available, the study could not determine whether clonotypes were already present within the tumor at baseline. In blood, the top tumor clonotypes increased from baseline to 2 weeks after radiation and then shrank by 4 weeks, which suggests a temporary expansion of tumor-resident clones. Blood repertoire dynamics were not followed beyond 4 weeks after treatment.

In light of the paper, this sample's time point label describes: blood 4 weeks post-SBRT, at nephrectomy. What the treatment or condition label conveys for this sample: 15 Gy SBRT to primary tumor, nephrectomy 4 weeks later. The samples were obtained from a clinical trial, where primary renal cell carcinomas were treated with 15 Gy stereotactic body radiation therapy and then removed by nephrectomy 4 weeks afterward. To follow tumor-enriched clonotypes, peripheral blood was collected serially from radiation-treated patients at baseline and again at 2 weeks and 4 weeks after SBRT. Renal cell carcinoma with clear cell pathology was present in all patients. Genomic DNA for TCR sequencing was prepared using the QIAamp DNA Blood Mini Kit (Qiagen). Samples were included in the analyses only if all quality control checks were passed. TCR beta libraries were generated from genomic DNA with the immunoSEQ kit, following the manufacturer's recommendations. To prepare the libraries, a first multiplex PCR with proprietary primers was run, followed by a second PCR that added unique barcodes, and a bead cleanup was done after each round. Each sample batch included a kit-provided positive control reaction and a negative control reaction. The final libraries were assessed on an Agilent 4200 TapeStation D1000 ScreenTape, pooled by volume, and quantified by qPCR. Sequencing was performed on an Illumina NextSeq500 using a MidOutput 150-cycle cartridge, with 156 Read1 cycles, 15 Index1 cycles, and the kit custom primers. The pooled library was loaded at about 1 pM, and approximately 18% PhiX control was spiked in. Under the source paper's analysis protocol: The vendor-processed data were analyzed in R, and a clonotype was defined as all T cells that share the same CDR3 nucleotide sequence. In the clone abundance analyses, frequencies in each sample were normalized to that sample's 10,000 most abundant clones. Public T cell clones, averaging fewer than five per sample, were removed before analysis. Tumor-enriched clonotypes and baseline blood-enriched clonotypes were defined as those with an abundance difference of at least 32-fold between compartments. Clonotypes expanded or contracted between blood time points were identified with a beta-binomial differential abundance model. Tumor-blood repertoire similarity was measured with the Baroni-Urbani and Buser coefficient, and group comparisons used two-tailed Wilcoxon tests in R. TCRdb took this table from immuneACCESS and kept in-frame rearrangements with V and J called. Such tables lack part of the clones; where checked against another copy, unresolved V genes explain under half of the gap, and the rest is unexplained. V and J calls and clone size are those listed in that table; D and trimming were worked out from the DNA. The sample has some 31,000 clones on record, over 75% of them singletons. Together, the top ten hold around a third of the sample.

Turning to this clone: The target of this receptor is not known. Qualities for individual bases were not recorded, and no much larger clone is one base off.

The V end loses 0 bases and the J end loses 3 bases, and a stretch of 17 bases separates them. Measured from the cysteine to the phenylalanine, the CDR3 is 18 residues long. Only the CDR3 DNA is retained, 54 bases long and in frame from the first base. CDR1 and CDR2 are drawn from the germline V gene: LGHNA, YSLEER. The origin of this receptor is a man aged 60 to 69 with renal cell carcinoma. The material sequenced was blood, taken from a patient whose treatment included radiotherapy and nephrectomy. The chain was built from TRBV4-3 and TRBJ2-2; the best D guess is TRBD2, with 5 bases matching. The CDR3 sequence is CASSQDRNWGVYTGELFF. The sequence in DNA is TGCGCCAGCAGCCAAGACAGAAACTGGGGAGTCTACACCGGGGAGCTGTTTTTT.